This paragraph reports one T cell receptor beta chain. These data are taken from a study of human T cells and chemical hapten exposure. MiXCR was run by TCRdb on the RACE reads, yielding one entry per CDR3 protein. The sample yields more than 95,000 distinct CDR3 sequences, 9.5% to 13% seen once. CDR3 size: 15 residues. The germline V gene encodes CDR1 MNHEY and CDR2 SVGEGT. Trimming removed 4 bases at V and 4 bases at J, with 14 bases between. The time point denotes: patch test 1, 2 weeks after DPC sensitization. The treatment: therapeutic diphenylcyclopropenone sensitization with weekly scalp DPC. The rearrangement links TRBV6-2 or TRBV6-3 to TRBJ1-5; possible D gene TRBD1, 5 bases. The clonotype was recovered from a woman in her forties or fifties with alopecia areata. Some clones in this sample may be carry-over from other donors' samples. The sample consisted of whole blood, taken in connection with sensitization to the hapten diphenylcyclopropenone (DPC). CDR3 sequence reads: CASSWDGKRNQPQHF. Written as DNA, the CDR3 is TGTGCCAGCAGTTGGGACGGCAAGCGGAATCAGCCCCAGCATTTT.